One TCR beta chain is described in this entry. The data were taken from a study of Graves' ophthalmopathy and Graves' hyperthyroidism. Amplified material comprised TCR beta CDR3 regions derived from RNA transcripts. The first-round RT-PCR employed HTBI primers together with the Qiagen OneStep RT-PCR kit. A multiplex PCR was then performed as the second round. A single record per CDR3 protein comes from TCRdb applying MiXCR to the multiplex PCR reads. The top ten hold roughly 11% of the sample, which has 1 million to 1.3 million distinct CDR3 sequences, 36% seen once. With V trimmed by 6 bases and J by 5 bases, 9 bases remained unmatched. The CDR3 has 15 residues. Germline lookup yields CDR1 MNHEY and CDR2 SVGEGT.

The source is an adult man with Graves' hyperthyroidism. This chain joins TRBV6-2 or TRBV6-3 and TRBJ1-5, with 8 bases that match TRBD1. The sample taken for sequencing was peripheral blood or thyroid tissue (not recorded which). CDR3 nucleotides: TGTGCCAGCAGAGACCAGGGGGCGCGCCATCAGCCCCAGCATTTT. As protein: CASRDQGARHQPQHF.